What follows are 27 T cell receptor beta chains derived from one specimen sequenced in a study of CD8 T cells in Susac syndrome. RNA totalling roughly 0.45 to 1 ug underwent reverse transcription with random hexamers. A single record per CDR3 protein comes from TCRdb applying MiXCR to the immunoSEQ multiplex PCR reads. The repertoire includes about 120,000 distinct CDR3 sequences, just under 95% of them detected once, and approximately 0.093% sits in the top ten. Sequencing was done on a sample of CD4+ T cells from PBMCs. The receptors derive from a human donor with multiple sclerosis.

The J gene is TRBJ2-3, the V gene TRBV20-1; D remains ambiguous. V was cut by 0 bases and J by 7 bases, with 5 bases left in between. The CDR3 totals 11 residues. Germline V lookup: CDR1 DFQATT, CDR2 SNEGSKA (reference sequence). DNA for the CDR3: TGCAGTGCTAGAGATGGGTATACGCAGTATTTT. Residues: CSARDGYTQYF.

This chain uses TRBV10-3 with TRBJ2-3; 9 bases are a match to TRBD2. The V gene's germline CDR1 is ENHRY and CDR2 SYGVKD. This CDR3 spans 16 amino acids. J was trimmed by 1 base and V by 0 bases; bases with no gene match: 2. Written as DNA, the CDR3 is TGTGCCATCAGTGAGTCCTCTAGCGGGGGCACAGATACGCAGTATTTT. It encodes CAISESSSGGTDTQYF.

This chain joins TRBV5-6 and TRBJ2-5, with unresolved D. CDR3 size: 13 residues. V lost 1 base and J 1 base, leaving 5 bases between the germline ends. Germline-derived CDR1 and CDR2 are SGHDT and YYEEEE. The CDR3 is CASSLFPQETQYF. The CDR3 DNA is TGTGCCAGCAGCTTGTTTCCCCAAGAGACCCAGTACTTC. The full variable domain, rest sourced from reference TRBV5-6 and TRBJ2-5, is DAGVTQSPTHLIKTRGQQVTLRCSPKSGHDTVSWYQQALGQGPQFIFQYYEEEERQRGNFPDRFSGHQFPNYSSELNVNALLLGDSALYLCASSLFPQETQYFGPGTRLLVL.

The chain employs TRBV19 and TRBJ1-1; tentative D call: TRBD1 (5 bases). V was trimmed by 6 bases and J by 1 base, leaving 15 bases between them. CDR1 LNHDA and CDR2 SQIVND come from the germline V gene (reference sequence). The CDR3 is 15 residues long. The CDR3 sequence is CASRLGPPRNTEAFF. Here the CDR3 DNA reads TGTGCCAGTAGACTGGGGCCGCCCAGGAACACTGAAGCTTTCTTT.

The rearrangement uses TRBV15 and TRBJ1-1; D remains unclear. The germline gives CDR1 LNHNV, CDR2 YYDKDF (reference sequence). The CDR3 covers 15 residues. V shed 2 bases and J shed 0 bases, with 10 bases lying between them. The CDR3 coding sequence is TGTGCCACCAGCAGAAAGAAACAGATGAACACTGAAGCTTTCTTT. This codes for CATSRKKQMNTEAFF.

The chain couples TRBV12-3 or TRBV12-4 to TRBJ1-1; D not certain. V was shortened by 6 bases and J by 3 bases, with 11 bases between the two germline ends. The CDR3 contains 13 residues. The CDR3 region has the DNA TGTGCCAGCAGACTTCAACGGGACACTGAAGCTTTCTTT. This gives the protein CASRLQRDTEAFF.

This chain joins TRBV5-1 and TRBJ1-1, with 8 bases matching TRBD1. V lost 4 bases and J lost 0; bases outside the gene matches: 5. The CDR3 loop spans 15 amino acids. Germline CDR1 SGHRS, CDR2 YFSETQ. The CDR3 DNA reads as TGCGCCAGCAGCGGTCGGACAGGGCTGAACACTGAAGCTTTCTTT. It is translated as CASSGRTGLNTEAFF.

V and J are TRBV10-3 and TRBJ1-5; D ambiguous. Germline V lookup: CDR1 ENHRY, CDR2 SYGVKD. The CDR3 loop spans 13 amino acids. V shed 6 bases and J shed 0 bases, with 6 bases lying between them. The CDR3 is CAIRDYSNQPQHF. CDR3 nucleotide sequence: TGTGCCATCAGAGACTATAGCAATCAGCCCCAGCATTTT.

This chain connects TRBV6-2 or TRBV6-3 to TRBJ1-6; D is perhaps TRBD1 (6 bases). The length of the CDR3 is 16 residues. Germline V lookup: CDR1 MNHEY, CDR2 SVGEGT. V was cut by 0 bases and J by 10 bases, with 16 bases left in between. CDR3 protein: CASSYSKGVKLSPLHF. The CDR3 nucleotides are TGTGCCAGCAGTTACTCGAAGGGGGTCAAGCTCTCACCCCTCCACTTT.

J is TRBJ1-2 and V is TRBV23-1, with D maybe TRBD1 (5 bases). TRBV23-1 is identified as an open reading frame with a role that is uncertain. Deletions cut 2 bases from V and 0 bases from J, with 13 bases between. The CDR3 consists of 16 residues. CDR3 nucleotides: TGCGCCAGCAGTCAAAGGAGACAGAGTTCTAACTATGGCTACACCTTC. Protein sequence: CASSQRRQSSNYGYTF.

The rearrangement joins TRBV7-9 to TRBJ1-1; TRBD1 aligns across 7 bases. The CDR3 is made up of 13 amino acids. V was clipped by 5 bases and J by 7 bases; unmatched bases: 7. Germline CDR1 SEHNR, CDR2 FQNEAQ (reference sequence). The chain's CDR3 is CASSVRQGIEAFF. The CDR3 DNA reads TGTGCCAGCAGCGTTCGACAGGGAATTGAAGCTTTCTTT.

This chain joins TRBV9 and TRBJ2-2; no clear D gene. The CDR3 has 11 residues. Germline values: CDR1 SGDLS, CDR2 YYNGEE. Trimming removed 7 bases at V and 5 bases at J, with 6 bases between. The CDR3 loop reads CASGDTGELFF. For the CDR3, the DNA is TGTGCCAGCGGGGATACCGGGGAGCTGTTTTTT.

The rearrangement links TRBV9 to TRBJ2-7; a weak D match, TRBD2 (6 bases). Deletions cut 3 bases from V and 7 bases from J, with 17 bases between. The CDR3 sequence is 14 residues long. CDR1 is SGDLS, CDR2 YYNGEE, per germline. The CDR3 DNA reads TGTGCCAGCAGCGGTCTAGCGACGAGTGGGGAGCAGTACTTC. Protein: CASSGLATSGEQYF.

This chain uses TRBV10-3 with TRBJ2-5, with D perhaps matching TRBD1 or TRBD2 (5 bases each). V lost 8 bases, J lost 1 base, and 5 bases lay in between. The CDR3 totals 11 residues. Germline CDR1 reads ENHRY; CDR2 reads SYGVKD. The CDR3 sequence is CAIGGQETQYF. The CDR3, as DNA: TGTGCCATCGGGGGCCAAGAGACCCAGTACTTC.

The CDR3 coding sequence is TGCAGCGTTGGGCAGACCGGGACAGGGAGGGGCACTGAAGCTTTCTTT. Its protein product is CSVGQTGTGRGTEAFF. J is TRBJ1-1 and V is TRBV29-1; TRBD1 matches at 9 bases. The length of the CDR3 is 16 residues. V gave up 4 bases and J gave up 4 bases; unmatched junction bases: 13. The V gene's germline CDR1 is SQVTM and CDR2 ANQGSEA.

This clonotype has only a few counts. This chain's CDR3 is CASSLTPTGNYGYTF. DNA of the CDR3: TGTGCCAGCAGTCTTACCCCGACAGGGAACTATGGCTACACCTTC. This sequence joins TRBV12-3 or TRBV12-4 and TRBJ1-2; TRBD1 aligns across 7 bases. The CDR3 consists of 15 residues. Trimming cost V 5 bases and J 2 bases; bases outside gene matches: 8.

The chain links TRBV7-2 to TRBJ1-2; D possibly corresponds to TRBD1 (6 bases). There are 17 residues in the CDR3. V dropped 1 base and J dropped 4 bases, with 19 bases sitting between them. Germline CDR1 and CDR2: SGHTA and FQGNSA. The CDR3 sequence: CASSLGGAGRSTYGYTF. In DNA, the CDR3 is TGTGCCAGCAGCTTAGGGGGGGCAGGCAGGAGTACCTATGGCTACACCTTC.

The V and J genes are TRBV29-1 and TRBJ2-2; D is perhaps TRBD2 (5 bases). The CDR3 spans 15 residues. V shed 6 bases and J shed 4 bases, with 18 bases lying between them. Germline CDR1 and CDR2: SQVTM and ANQGSEA. The CDR3 sequence: CSVAKIHAGTGELFF. The CDR3 nucleotides read TGCAGCGTCGCGAAGATCCACGCGGGCACCGGGGAGCTGTTTTTT.

The gene calls are TRBV5-4 and TRBJ2-3, with unresolved D. Germline values: CDR1 SGHNT, CDR2 YYREEE (reference sequence). V was cut by 2 bases and J by 4 bases, with 14 bases left in between. The CDR3 runs 15 residues. Here the CDR3 DNA reads TGTGCCAGCAGCTTCAGTCCCCCTATTCCAGATACGCAGTATTTT. Translating it yields CASSFSPPIPDTQYF.

The rearrangement uses TRBV5-1 and TRBJ1-4; no reliable D call. Germline CDR1 SGHRS, CDR2 YFSETQ. V shed 4 bases and J shed 3 bases, with 13 bases lying between them. CDR3 length equals 15 residues. The CDR3 region is CASSVTWVPNEKLFF. The CDR3 region has the DNA TGCGCCAGCAGCGTTACCTGGGTTCCTAATGAAAAACTGTTTTTT.

In nucleotides, the CDR3 is TGCAGTGCTTCCCTAGCGGGGGGTAAGAGGACCCAGTACTTC. Translation gives CSASLAGGKRTQYF. The V and J genes are TRBV20-1 and TRBJ2-5, with 11 bases fitting TRBD2. V was pared by 5 bases and J by 7 bases, with 9 bases of the junction left unmatched. The CDR3 is made up of 14 amino acids. Germline lookup yields CDR1 DFQATT and CDR2 SNEGSKA (reference sequence).

V is TRBV19 and J is TRBJ2-7; 14 positions match TRBD2. This CDR3 is 19 amino acids long. Germline values: CDR1 LNHDA, CDR2 SQIVND (reference sequence). V dropped 5 bases and J dropped 0; count of bases not matched to a gene: 12. The CDR3 region has the DNA TGTGCCAGTAGTTCGATGCCGGGACTAGCGGGGGAAAGCTCCTACGAGCAGTACTTC. The encoded protein is CASSSMPGLAGESSYEQYF.

This clonotype was observed a single time. The chain is built from TRBV11-2 and TRBJ2-3, with D uncertain. This CDR3 comprises 16 residues. Germline CDR1 is SGHAT and CDR2 is FQNNGV. V was cut by 5 bases and J by 0 bases, with 15 bases left in between. CDR3 residues: CASSPSVGSSTDTQYF. The CDR3 nucleotides read TGTGCCAGCAGCCCCTCCGTGGGCAGTAGCACAGATACGCAGTATTTT.

This chain uses TRBV9 with TRBJ1-3, with D perhaps matching TRBD1 (5 bases). V was pared by 10 bases and J by 2 bases, with 16 bases between. The CDR3 spans 14 residues. CDR1 and CDR2 from the germline V gene are SGDLS and YYNGEE. The CDR3 is CASDRWGAGNTIYF. DNA of the CDR3: TGTGCCTCCGACCGCTGGGGGGCTGGAAACACCATATATTTT.

This clonotype appeared once. This sequence joins TRBV6-2 or TRBV6-3 and TRBJ1-5, with D possibly TRBD1 on 5 matching bases. Deletions cut 7 bases from V and 2 bases from J, with 15 bases between. This CDR3 has 15 residues. Germline lookup yields CDR1 MNHEY and CDR2 SVGEGT. The CDR3 sequence: CASKKGQSGNQPQHF. Written as DNA, the CDR3 is TGTGCCAGCAAAAAGGGGCAGTCGGGCAATCAGCCCCAGCATTTT.

V usage is TRBV5-4 and J usage is TRBJ2-3, with D perhaps TRBD1 or TRBD2 (6 bases each). The CDR3 totals 15 residues. Trimming left V 1 base short and J 1 base short, with 10 bases between. Germline V gene data show CDR1 as SGHNT and CDR2 as YYREEE (reference sequence). CDR3 in amino acids: CASSLPGAGTDTQYF. The CDR3 DNA reads as TGTGCCAGCAGCTTGCCGGGGGCCGGCACAGATACGCAGTATTTT. Using reference TRBV5-4 and TRBJ2-3 for the parts outside the CDR3, the full variable domain is ETGVTQSPTHLIKTRGQQVTLRCSSQSGHNTVSWYQQALGQGPQFIFQYYREEENGRGNFPPRFSGLQFPNYSSELNVNALELDDSALYLCASSLPGAGTDTQYFGPGTRLTVL.

The chain carries TRBV27 and TRBJ1-2; D call uncertain. This CDR3 contains 14 residues. In germline, CDR1 is MNHEY, CDR2 SMNVEV (reference sequence). V lost 3 bases and J lost 3, with 11 bases in between. Here the CDR3 reads CASSFDQSYYGYTF. CDR3 nucleotides: TGTGCCAGCAGTTTCGACCAGTCATACTATGGCTACACCTTC.